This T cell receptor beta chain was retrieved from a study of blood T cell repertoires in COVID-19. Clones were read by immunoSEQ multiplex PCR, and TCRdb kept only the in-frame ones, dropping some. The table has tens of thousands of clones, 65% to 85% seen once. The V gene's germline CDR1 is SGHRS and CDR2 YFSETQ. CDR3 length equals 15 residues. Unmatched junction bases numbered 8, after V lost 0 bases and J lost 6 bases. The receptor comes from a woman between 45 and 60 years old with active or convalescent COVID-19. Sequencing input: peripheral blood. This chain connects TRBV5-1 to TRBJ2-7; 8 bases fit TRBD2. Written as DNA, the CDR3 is TGCGCCAGCAGCTTGGACGGGAGGGCCTCGGGCGAGCAGTACTTC. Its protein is CASSLDGRASGEQYF.